This T cell receptor (beta chain) was recovered during a study of vaccination and CD4 T cells after COVID-19 (dated by TCRdb to the early 2020s). Background for the entire study: Every convalescent patient had a positive nasal swab PCR test for SARS-CoV-2, with mild disease in roughly 10 patients and severe disease in one. Post-vaccine blood samples were obtained a median of approximately 70 days after the second vaccine dose, with a range of about 14 to 250 days. In control cultures, a CEFX viral epitope pool was used as positive control, an HIV-1 Nef peptide pool was used as negative control, or no peptide was added. Six males and four females were included in the convalescent cohort, with two Hispanic individuals, seven Caucasians, two Asians and one multiracial person represented. Culture stimuli were overlapping spike peptide pools from SARS-CoV-2 and from the common cold coronaviruses HCoV-NL63, HCoV-OC43 and HCoV-229E. In roughly 10 COVID-19 convalescent patients and a handful of infection-naive healthy vaccine recipients, the spike-specific CD4+ TCR repertoire before mRNA vaccination was compared with the repertoire after mRNA vaccination. Two doses of either the Pfizer-BioNTech BNT162b2 vaccine (n=8) or the Moderna mRNA-1273 vaccine (n=2) were administered to participants. Post-COVID blood samples from convalescent patients were collected a median of around 100 days after diagnosis, with a range of roughly 35 to 161 days.

Details on this clonotype: The antigen this receptor binds is unknown. Base qualities were left out, and no much larger clone turns up one base away.

The treatment or condition label, read with the paper, signifies: roughly ten-day PBMC culture with coronavirus spike peptide pools or control peptides (ViraFEST assay). The study used the ViraFEST assay, which expanded antigen-specific T cells with peptide pools and then identified expanded clonotypes by TCR sequencing. The convalescent patients' positive SARS-CoV-2 PCR tests were from March to December 2020, which was before the Alpha, Beta and Delta variants emerged in the United States. PBMCs were cultured at roughly 1.8 million per well in IMDM supplemented with approximately 4.7% human AB serum and around 10 IU/ml IL-2, with around 10 ug/ml peptide pools added. Half of the culture medium was replaced with fresh IL-2-containing medium on days 3 and 7. Once the cells had been in culture for roughly 11 days, the EasySep CD4+ T cell isolation kit was used to isolate CD4+ T cells by negative selection. PBMCs were separated from whole blood using Ficoll-Paque Plus gradient centrifugation and then either used fresh or cryopreserved at -140C. Culture conditions were generally each tested in triplicate wells.

The CDR3 goes from the cysteine to the phenylalanine over 13 residues. Of all the DNA, just the CDR3 is kept, 39 bases in frame from base 1. From a lookup of the germline V gene (reference sequence), CDR1 and CDR2 are DFQATT and SNEGSKA. V and J lose 6 bases and 1 base, and a span of 12 bases separates them. Results and caveats for the whole study, not just this receptor: In convalescent patients, nearly all vaccine-specific clones (304 of 307) were found to be mono-reactive for SARS-CoV-2 spike rather than cross-reactive with common cold coronaviruses. Relatively few convalescent patients were included in the study, and early timepoints after natural infection were not analyzed. In convalescent patients, a median roughly 87% of post-vaccine SARS-CoV-2-reactive clones were detected only after vaccination, suggesting vaccine-specific priming. The median number of SARS-CoV-2-reactive clonotypes rose from 20 to 25 after infection to around 40 after vaccination, but the change was not significant.

Libraries were constructed by PCR. TCR sequencing of DNA from cultured CD4+ T cells used the Oncomine TCR Beta short-read assay at the Johns Hopkins FTIC core. The QIAamp micro DNA kit was used to extract genomic DNA from the cultured CD4+ T cells. Oncomine TCR Beta libraries made from cultured CD4+ T cells were pooled using unique dual indexes and sequenced on an Illumina iSeq 100. For the original study's pipeline: Non-productive sequences were filtered out, and CDR3s that did not start with C, did not end with F or W, or were shorter than 7 amino acids were discarded. The MANAFEST web application was used to identify antigen-specific clonotypes by comparing peptide-stimulated wells against reference wells and other culture wells. Positive clones required FDR below 0.05, an odds ratio above 5, and productive frequency above 0.1% in at least two of three replicate wells. A clonotype counted as cross-reactive if it showed significant expansion both in the SARS-CoV-2 spike wells and in at least one common cold coronavirus spike condition. Levenshtein distances (stringdist) and unrooted phylogenetic trees (ape) in R version 3.6.1 were used to assess CDR3 homology. TCRdb itself trimmed the public reads at Q25 with fastp, ran MiXCR and retained productive beta chains. Entries are consolidated by CDR3 protein sequence, retaining the most common genes and DNA. The V and J calls shown here were made by TCRdb, not taken from the authors' results. The sample data list 20,000 or so distinct CDR3 sequences, and around half of these were observed just once. The ten largest clones add up to about 9.4% of the sample.

The starting material was CD4+ T cells from blood, cultured in vitro, obtained before SARS-CoV-2 vaccination. This TCR was sampled from a human donor who had recovered from COVID-19. Recombination connected TRBV20-1 to TRBJ1-1; no D segment can be confidently identified. The nucleotides are TGCAGTGCACCTAGGACGGGGAACACTGAAGCTTTCTTT. This codes for CSAPRTGNTEAFF.